These T cell receptor beta chains were read from a single sample in a study of CXCR3-negative and CXCR3-positive naive CD8 T cells. Reanalyzing the 5' RACE reads, TCRdb keeps one entry per CDR3 protein, without DNA. Its table records over 150,000 distinct CDR3 sequences. The specimen was naive CXCR3+ CD8+ T cells from blood. The origin of the receptors is a human donor in good health. Some clones in this sample may be carry-over from other donors' samples. CDR3s include the opening cysteine and the closing phenylalanine or tryptophan.

J: TRBJ2-1; V: TRBV4-2; CDR3: CASSQEGGSGQAYNEQFF
J: TRBJ2-7; V: TRBV30; CDR3: CAWSTDWGAEQYF
J: TRBJ2-1; V: TRBV18; CDR3: CASSPEGNEQFF
J: TRBJ2-1; V: TRBV2; CDR3: CASSDFGLAGGNEQFF
J: TRBJ2-5; V: TRBV28; CDR3: CASSSTGQGTETQYF
J: TRBJ2-5; V: TRBV7-9; CDR3: CASGQGWTQYF
J: TRBJ2-7; V: TRBV5-5; CDR3: CASSLVASGGFYEQYF
J: TRBJ2-7; V: TRBV7-9; CDR3: CASSPRGPDPYEQYF
J: TRBJ2-2; V: TRBV10-3; CDR3: CAISESVLDKSNTGELFF
J: TRBJ1-2; V: TRBV12-3/TRBV12-4; CDR3: CASRPGARGYTF
J: TRBJ1-4; V: TRBV29-1; CDR3: CSAAGGNEKLFF
J: TRBJ1-1; V: TRBV5-5; CDR3: CASSATGRDTEAFF
J: TRBJ1-4; V: TRBV14; CDR3: CAYRGGGPRELFF
J: TRBJ2-7; V: TRBV28; CDR3: CASSLGQGVGYEQYF
J: TRBJ2-1; V: TRBV5-6; CDR3: CASSFGYNEQFF
J: TRBJ2-1; V: TRBV6-5; CDR3: CASSSPDPSYNEQFF
J: TRBJ2-1; V: TRBV6-2/TRBV6-3; CDR3: CASSYSTSNEQFF
J: TRBJ2-2; V: TRBV27; CDR3: CASKINRGNTGELFF
J: TRBJ2-7; V: TRBV20-1; CDR3: CSARDMTHSYEQYF
J: TRBJ2-7; V: TRBV7-6; CDR3: CASSLGSPLGSYEQYF
J: TRBJ1-1; V: TRBV4-2; CDR3: CASIQNTEAFF
J: TRBJ2-7; V: TRBV12-3/TRBV12-4; CDR3: CASSHRGAPYEQYF
J: TRBJ2-7; V: TRBV2; CDR3: CASSEDQGIYEQYF
J: TRBJ2-7; V: TRBV28; CDR3: CASRPEREDLYEQYF
J: TRBJ2-7; V: TRBV18; CDR3: CASSPPRQTYEQYF
J: TRBJ1-1; V: TRBV19; CDR3: CASSIATEAFF
J: TRBJ2-4; V: TRBV28; CDR3: CASSPGLAGGFIQYF
J: TRBJ2-7; V: TRBV4-1; CDR3: CASSQAGQGYEQYF
J: TRBJ1-1; V: TRBV19; CDR3: CASSWAENTEAFF
J: TRBJ2-1; V: TRBV12-5; CDR3: CASGFHPGVDNEQFF
J: TRBJ1-3; V: TRBV25-1; CDR3: CASSRGLGNTIYF
J: TRBJ2-7; V: TRBV7-9; CDR3: CASSAPGQSGEQYF
J: TRBJ1-3; V: TRBV12-3/TRBV12-4; CDR3: CASSLSRNSGNTIYF
J: TRBJ1-4; V: TRBV9; CDR3: CASSASGTEYEKLFF
J: TRBJ2-2; V: TRBV12-3/TRBV12-4; CDR3: CASPSPSRTPNTGELFF
J: TRBJ2-1; V: TRBV11-2; CDR3: CASSLAGTRNEQFF
J: TRBJ2-7; V: TRBV29-1; CDR3: CSVESESSYEQYF
J: TRBJ2-7; V: TRBV28; CDR3: CASSRDRKYEQYF
J: TRBJ1-2; V: TRBV5-1; CDR3: CATRQGVSYTF
J: TRBJ1-1; V: TRBV5-1; CDR3: CASSLWGAPGTTNTEAFF
J: TRBJ2-1; V: TRBV29-1; CDR3: CSVEGPVYSNHEQFF
J: TRBJ2-7; V: TRBV15; CDR3: CATSTGNSYEQYF
J: TRBJ2-1; V: TRBV30; CDR3: CAWSRGSYNEQFF
J: TRBJ2-5; V: TRBV20-1; CDR3: CSARPLELETQYF
J: TRBJ1-2; V: TRBV29-1; CDR3: CSVPAVTYGYTF
J: TRBJ1-5; V: TRBV28; CDR3: CASRYPRTGGIILGNQPQHF
J: TRBJ2-5; V: TRBV2; CDR3: CASVGLPVETQYF
J: TRBJ2-7; V: TRBV7-9; CDR3: CASSPPGGYEQYF
J: TRBJ1-1; V: TRBV9; CDR3: CASSVDTGGYTEAFF
J: TRBJ2-1; V: TRBV5-1; CDR3: CASSLSSGDRQFF